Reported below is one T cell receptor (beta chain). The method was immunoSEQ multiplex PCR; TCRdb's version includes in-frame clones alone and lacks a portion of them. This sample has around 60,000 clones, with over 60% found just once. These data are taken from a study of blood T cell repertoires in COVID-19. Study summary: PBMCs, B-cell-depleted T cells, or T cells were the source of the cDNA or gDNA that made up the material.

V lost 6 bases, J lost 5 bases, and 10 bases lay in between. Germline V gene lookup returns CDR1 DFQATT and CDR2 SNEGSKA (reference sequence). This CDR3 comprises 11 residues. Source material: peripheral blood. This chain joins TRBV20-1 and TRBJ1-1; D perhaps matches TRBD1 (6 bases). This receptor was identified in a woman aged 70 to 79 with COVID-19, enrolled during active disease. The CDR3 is CSAAGDTEAFF. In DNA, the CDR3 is TGCAGTGCGGCAGGGGATACTGAAGCTTTCTTT.